A selection of T cell receptor beta chains follows, all from one sample in a study of T cell changes during pregnancy in multiple sclerosis. The protocol was immunoSEQ multiplex PCR, while the TCRdb copy is restricted to in-frame clones and leaves out a portion. This table holds 25,000 to 35,000 clones, around 92% found once. The starting material was peripheral blood, obtained in the first trimester of pregnancy. Every receptor here comes from a female donor in good health, enrolled as a control in a pregnancy study. Each CDR3 is given with its conserved first and last residue. Size values are once, few and many counts, or a class for expanded clones, and some rows have none.

J gene | V gene | clone size | CDR3 protein
TRBJ2-5 | TRBV12-5 | NA | CASAPGRLQETQYF
TRBJ1-5 | TRBV7-9 | NA | CASSPTGNQPQHF
TRBJ2-5 | TRBV6-5 | once | CASSATGGAGTQYF
TRBJ2-3 | TRBV5-1 | NA | CASSLERKPTDTQYF
TRBJ1-2 | TRBV11-2 | NA | CASSSHLLGGGYTF
TRBJ1-1 | TRBV30 | few | CAWRPQGITEAFF
TRBJ2-7 | TRBV2 | NA | CASSEARRTLRGEQYF
TRBJ1-1 | TRBV30 | NA | CAWSRGHTNTEAFF
TRBJ1-6 | TRBV19 | NA | CASSWTGNSPLHF
TRBJ1-6 | TRBV25-1 | NA | CATRDTGNSPLHF
TRBJ2-7 | TRBV4-1 | NA | CASSQDPLLGSGSPYEQYF
TRBJ1-2 | TRBV30 | NA | CAWSVHPRYTF
TRBJ1-2 | TRBV5-6 | once | CASSLAGEGQEGDYGYTF
TRBJ1-1 | TRBV5-1 | NA | CASSLVGTGRAEAFF
TRBJ1-5 | TRBV28 | NA | CASSSGTGGNQPQHF
TRBJ1-3 | TRBV11-2 | once | CASSPGSSGNTIYF
TRBJ2-7 | TRBV2 | NA | CASSWASGSGREQYF